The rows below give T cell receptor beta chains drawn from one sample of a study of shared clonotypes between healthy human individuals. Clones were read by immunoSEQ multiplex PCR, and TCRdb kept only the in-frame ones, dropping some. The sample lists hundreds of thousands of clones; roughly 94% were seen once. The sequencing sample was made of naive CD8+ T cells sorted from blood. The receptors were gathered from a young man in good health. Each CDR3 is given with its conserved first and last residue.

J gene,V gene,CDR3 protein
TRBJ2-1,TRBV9,CASSLSRSALSSYNEQFF
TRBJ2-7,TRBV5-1,CASSSGRYTYEQYF
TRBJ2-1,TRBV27,CASSLQIPLLAGGGNEQFF
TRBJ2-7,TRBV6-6,CASSYSTGQLSGEQYF
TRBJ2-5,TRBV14,CASSQDETSGRETQYF
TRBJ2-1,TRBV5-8,CASSLIEGEQFF
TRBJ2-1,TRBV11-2,CASMSDMAGYNEQFF
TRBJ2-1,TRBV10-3,CAISESMGTVSYNEQFF
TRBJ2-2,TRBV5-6,CASSWSSGELFF
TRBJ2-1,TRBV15,CATSGSGTSYNEQFF
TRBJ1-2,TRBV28,CASTFSHGIYGYTF
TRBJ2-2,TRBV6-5,CASSYQGGPNTGELFF
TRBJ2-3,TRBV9,CASSAGVATTDTQYF
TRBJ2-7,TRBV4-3,CASSLGTGLSYEQYF
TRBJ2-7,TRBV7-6,CASSSYIGNSYEQYF
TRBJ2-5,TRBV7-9,CASSLVWDQETQYF
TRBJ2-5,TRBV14,CASSQIRNQETQYF
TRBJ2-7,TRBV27,CASSSQGARYEQYF
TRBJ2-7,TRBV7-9,CASSLGQGASEQYF
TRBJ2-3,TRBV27,CASSSPGTTSTDTQYF
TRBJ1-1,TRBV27,CASRGSEGTEAFF
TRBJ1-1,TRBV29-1,CSVERWTDPTLNTEAFF
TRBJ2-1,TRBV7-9,CASSPIAGLAVYNEQFF
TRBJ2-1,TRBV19,CASNLGGGGYNEQFF
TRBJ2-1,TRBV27,CASRGTSIGEQFF
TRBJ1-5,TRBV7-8,CASSLTGPYSNQPQHF
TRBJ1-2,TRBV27,CASSLGTGADGYTF
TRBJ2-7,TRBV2,CASIRPGTGEGEQYF
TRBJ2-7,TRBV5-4,CASSLSGGEQYF
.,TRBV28,CASAGTAYEQYF
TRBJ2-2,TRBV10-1,CASSTLATTSVHTGELFF
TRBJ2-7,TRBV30,CAWSWGGGNLYEQYF
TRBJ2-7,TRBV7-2,CASSLSSGSYEQYF
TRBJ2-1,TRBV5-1,CASSLIWRETSPFDNEQFF
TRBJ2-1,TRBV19,CASSWGAHGNEQFF
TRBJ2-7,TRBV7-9,CASSPPRTSGRASTYEQYF
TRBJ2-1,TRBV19,CASKTTDYSSYNEQFF
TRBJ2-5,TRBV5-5,CASSFRLAGASGETQYF
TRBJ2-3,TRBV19,CASNFQRGSTDTQYF